This TCR beta chain was found in a study of vaccination and CD4 T cells after COVID-19. Whole-study context: Cultures serving as controls received a peptide pool (CEFX or HIV-1 Nef) or no peptide. General observations from the study: Within the convalescent patients, spike mono-reactivity was found in 304 of 307 vaccine-specific clones.

Concerning this clonotype: Antigen: not known.

Documented treatment: approximately 9-day PBMC culture with coronavirus spike peptide pools or control peptides (ViraFEST assay). These CD4+ T cells came from an unexposed donor, sampled before the COVID-19 pandemic (2011-2018). Expansion of antigen-specific T cells with peptide pools by ViraFEST preceded sequencing of TCRs. In germline, CDR1 is MNHNS, CDR2 SASEGT. This CDR3 comprises 16 residues. With 6 bases clipped from V and 3 bases from J, the junction kept 11 bases outside the gene matches. At the Johns Hopkins FTIC core, DNA taken from cultured CD4+ T cells was sequenced by way of the Oncomine TCR Beta short-read assay. The source of extracted genomic DNA was cultured CD4+ T cells. TCRdb recomputed calls from the PCR reads with MiXCR, one row per CDR3 protein. The data contain around 9,000 distinct CDR3 sequences, under 40% of them seen just once; the ten biggest clones take up 15% to 25%.

This sequence joins TRBV6-1 and TRBJ1-3, with TRBD1 identical over 7 bases. The sequenced material came from CD4+ T cells from blood, cultured in vitro. This receptor was identified in a human donor in good health. CDR3 in DNA: TGTGCCAGCAGCACCGAGGGAGACAGGGATGGAAACACCATATATTTT. It is translated as CASSTEGDRDGNTIYF.